The subject of this entry is one TCR beta chain. Profiling relied on immunoSEQ multiplex PCR, and the TCRdb table lists in-frame clones only, not all of them. Among under 70,000 clones listed, approximately 83% were seen once. The data belong to a study of OX40 agonist ivuxolimab in advanced cancers. In germline, CDR1 is SGHVS, CDR2 FNYEAQ. The trim removed 5 bases at V and 1 base at J, leaving 7 bases unmatched. This CDR3 contains 15 residues. The chain has TRBV7-6 and TRBJ2-7, with 8 bases fitting TRBD1. The source material was CD4+ or CD8+ T cells sorted from blood, sampled in a trial of the OX40 agonist ivuxolimab. The TCR sequence derives from an adult with an advanced solid tumor such as melanoma, head and neck, liver or kidney cancer. In nucleotides, the CDR3 is TGTGCCAGCAGCCGGGGGACAGGCGGTTCCTACGAGCAGTACTTC. Protein: CASSRGTGGSYEQYF.